This T cell receptor beta chain was documented in a study of early T cells in non-severe SARS-CoV-2 infection (dated by TCRdb to the early 2020s). For the study in its entirety: Bulk RNA from unsorted whole blood was used for TCR sequencing, so alpha and beta chains could not be paired.

With respect to this clonotype: Its recognized antigen is unknown. The record has no base qualities; no much larger clone is one base away.

Set within a cohort of healthcare workers in London, UK, this nested case-control study involved weekly PCR testing of nasopharyngeal swabs along with blood sampling. Healthcare workers were recruited between 23 and 31 March 2020, during the week of the UK lockdown, and were followed weekly for up to roughly 15 weeks. The CDR3 holds 17 amino acids from the cysteine to the phenylalanine. This entry keeps only the CDR3 DNA: 51 bases, framed from base 1. V loses 1 base, J loses 3 bases, and the germline ends lie 16 bases apart. Library prep was done by 5' RACE. The instrument was a NextSeq 500. To correct for sequencing error and PCR bias, the TCR library protocol tagged individual cDNA molecules with unique molecular identifiers. TCR alpha and beta chains were both sequenced, and the abundances of alpha and beta sequences in each sample were closely correlated with each other. The original methods were these. Decombinator V4 was used to annotate TCR sequences for V gene, J gene and CDR3. TCRs were defined as expanded if a significant change between any two time points was detected under a Poisson model with p below 0.0001. TCR abundances were normalised to the total number of TCRs sequenced in each sample and reported as counts per million. MAIT TCRs were defined by TRAV1-2 paired with TRAJ12, TRAJ20 or TRAJ33, and iNKT TCRs by TRAV10 paired with TRAJ18. A search of VDJdb, accessed on 1 November 2021, was run for TCRs annotated to CMV, EBV and SARS-CoV-2, with TCRs annotated for multiple antigens excluded. The public reads were run again by TCRdb, first through fastp at Q25 and then through MiXCR, and only productive beta chains were kept. Identical CDR3 proteins give one entry, which carries the most common genes and DNA. TCRdb, rather than the study authors, made the V and J calls. The sample table holds about 50,000 distinct CDR3 sequences, of which about a tenth were seen once. The ten largest make up about 15% of the sample.

Study-wide conclusions, independent of this receptor: VDJdb matching was skewed toward anti-spike CD8 responses and likely underestimated virus-specific expansions by missing private and CD4 specificities.

The rearrangement combines TRBV12-3 or TRBV12-4 with TRBJ2-1, and perhaps TRBD2 as D gene, on 6 matching bases. The TCR was taken from an adult who was a healthcare worker with PCR-confirmed SARS-CoV-2 infection or an uninfected control (not recorded which). Sequenced material: whole blood. The bases are TGTGCCAGCAGTTTAGTCCTACTAGCCCAGAACTACAATGAGCAGTTCTTC. Translated, this is CASSLVLLAQNYNEQFF.